Below, one TCR beta chain is given with its context. The data stem from a study of T cells in Graves' hyperthyroidism and ophthalmopathy. The source material, RNA transcripts, was used to amplify TCR beta CDR3 regions. The HTBI primer set was used in a first-round RT-PCR of the TCR CDR3. Each CDR3 protein gets one entry after TCRdb re-called the multiplex PCR reads with MiXCR. Here the sample spans 96,000 or so distinct CDR3 sequences, about half being singletons. Germline-derived CDR1 and CDR2 are SNHLY and FYNNEI. The CDR3 runs to 16 residues. The ends lost 6 bases at V and 7 bases at J; junction bases unmatched: 9.

The V call is TRBV2, the J call TRBJ1-4, with TRBD1 identical over 12 bases. The sample taken for sequencing was blood. The sequence derives from a woman aged 40 to 55 with Graves' hyperthyroidism. The CDR3, as DNA: TGTGCCAGCAGCCAGGGGACAGGGGGCTTCAGTGAAAAACTGTTTTTT. Its protein product is CASSQGTGGFSEKLFF.